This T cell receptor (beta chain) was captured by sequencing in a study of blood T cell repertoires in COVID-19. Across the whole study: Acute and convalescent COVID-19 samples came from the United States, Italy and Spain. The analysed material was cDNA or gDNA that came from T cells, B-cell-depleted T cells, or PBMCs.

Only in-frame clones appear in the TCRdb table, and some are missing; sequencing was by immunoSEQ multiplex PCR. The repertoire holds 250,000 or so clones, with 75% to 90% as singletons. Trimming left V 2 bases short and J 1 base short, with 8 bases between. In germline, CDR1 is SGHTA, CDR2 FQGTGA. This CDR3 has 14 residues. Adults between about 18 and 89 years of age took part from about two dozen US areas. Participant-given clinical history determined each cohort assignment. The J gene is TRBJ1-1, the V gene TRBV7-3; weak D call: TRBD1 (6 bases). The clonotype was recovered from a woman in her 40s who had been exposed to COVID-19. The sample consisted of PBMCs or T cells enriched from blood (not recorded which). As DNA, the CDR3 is TGTGCCAGCAGCTTAGAAGGGGGGAACACTGAAGCTTTCTTT. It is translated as CASSLEGGNTEAFF.